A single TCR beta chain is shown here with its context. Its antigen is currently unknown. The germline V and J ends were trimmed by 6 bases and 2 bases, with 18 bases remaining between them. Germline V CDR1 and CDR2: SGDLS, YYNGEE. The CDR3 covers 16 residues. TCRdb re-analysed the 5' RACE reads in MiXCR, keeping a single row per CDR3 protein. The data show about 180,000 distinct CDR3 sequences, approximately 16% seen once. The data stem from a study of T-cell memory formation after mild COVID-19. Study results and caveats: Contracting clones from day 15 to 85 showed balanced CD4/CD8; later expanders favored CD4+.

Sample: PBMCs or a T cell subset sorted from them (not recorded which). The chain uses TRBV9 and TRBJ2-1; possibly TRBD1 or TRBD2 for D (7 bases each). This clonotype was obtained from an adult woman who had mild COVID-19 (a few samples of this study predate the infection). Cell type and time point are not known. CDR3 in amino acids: CASTPQGGGTYNEQFF. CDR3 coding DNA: TGTGCCAGCACCCCCCAGGGGGGGGGGACCTACAATGAGCAGTTCTTC.